The 10 T cell receptor beta chains below all came from one sample that was sequenced in a study of spatial heterogeneity in lung cancer. Broader study findings: How many expanded intratumoral alpha and beta TCRs were present tracked the tumor mutation count, which was a count of nonsynonymous mutations.

TCRdb reprocessed the 5' RACE reads with MiXCR, giving one entry per CDR3 protein. There are some 7,400 distinct CDR3 sequences in the sample; roughly 6.5% occur only once, and roughly a sixth lies in the top ten. Time point defined: sample taken at primary tumor resection. Antigens for these TCRs are unknown. Sample: lung tumor tissue, taken at surgery. The receptor source for this set is a female donor with early-stage non-small cell lung cancer.

This clonotype qualifies as medium-sized (0.01 to 0.1%). This beta chain represents an off-target read in a library built for alpha chains; its size is of limited meaning. V gene TRBV29-1 combines with J gene TRBJ2-2; D gene ambiguous. This CDR3 has 15 amino acids. Between the trimmed V and J ends, which lost 5 bases and 2 bases, there was a span of 15 bases. Germline CDR1 SQVTM, CDR2 ANQGSEA. The CDR3 DNA sequence: TGCAGCGTTCCTCCCCCGGGTACTAACACCGGGGAGCTGTTTTTT. It translates to CSVPPPGTNTGELFF.

This clonotype is termed medium-sized. In a library made to pick up alpha chains, this beta chain is a stray read with a size that means little. The chain carries TRBV7-9 and TRBJ1-4, with 7 bases that match TRBD1. This CDR3 has 15 amino acids. Germline CDR1 is SEHNR and CDR2 is FQNEAQ (reference sequence). V was clipped by 6 bases and J by 3 bases; unmatched bases: 7. CDR3 in amino acids: CASRHSGGPNEKLFF. The CDR3 DNA follows: TGTGCCAGCAGACATTCAGGGGGACCTAATGAAAAACTGTTTTTT. The full variable domain, rest sourced from reference TRBV7-9 and TRBJ1-4, is DTGVSQNPRHKITKRGQNVTFRCDPISEHNRLYWYRQTLGQGPEFLTYFQNEAQLEKSRLLSDRFSAERPKGSFSTLEIQRTEQGDSAMYLCASRHSGGPNEKLFFGSGTQLSVL.

This clonotype is deemed medium-sized. This beta chain lies outside the target of a library built for alpha chains; its clone size means little. The gene calls are TRBV5-1 and TRBJ2-7; TRBD1 agrees at 9 bases. The CDR3 covers 14 residues. V dropped 5 bases and J dropped 1; count of bases not matched to a gene: 4. The germline V gene encodes CDR1 SGHRS and CDR2 YFSETQ. CDR3 region: CASRWDRDSYEQYF. In DNA, the CDR3 is TGCGCCAGCAGGTGGGACAGGGATTCCTACGAGCAGTACTTC. The variable domain in full, completed from reference TRBV5-1 and TRBJ2-7, reads KAGVTQTPRYLIKTRGQQVTLSCSPISGHRSVSWYQQTPGQGLQFLFEYFSETQRNKGNFPGRFSGRQFSNSRSEMNVSTLELGDSALYLCASRWDRDSYEQYFGPGTRLTVT.

This clonotype is categorized as medium-sized. This beta chain is a stray sequence in a library constructed for alpha chains; its clone size is not meaningful. This sequence joins TRBV7-9 and TRBJ2-6; no definite D call. V gave up 2 bases and J gave up 2 bases, with 1 base separating them. Germline CDR1 SEHNR, CDR2 FQNEAQ (reference sequence). The CDR3 loop spans 13 amino acids. The CDR3 bases are TGTGCCAGCAGCTTACCTGGGGCCAACGTCCTGACTTTC. It encodes CASSLPGANVLTF.

Ten or more counts support this clonotype. The library was designed around alpha chains, so this beta chain is a stray read whose abundance carries little weight. V usage is TRBV12-3 or TRBV12-4 and J usage is TRBJ2-7; 7 bases match TRBD2. V shed 2 bases, J shed 6 bases, and the junction held 7 bases outside the gene matches. The CDR3 covers 14 residues. CDR3 amino acids: CASSLRGGVGEQYF. CDR3 nucleotides: TGTGCCAGCAGTTTAAGGGGAGGGGTTGGCGAGCAGTACTTC.

This clonotype has only a few counts. The size of this beta chain means little, since it is a stray read in a library made for alpha chains. The chain has TRBV28 and TRBJ2-1; D may be TRBD1 (5 bases). There are 16 residues in the CDR3. Trimming took off 6 bases at V and 0 bases at J, with 15 bases between the two ends. Germline CDR1 and CDR2: MDHEN and SYDVKM. CDR3 coding DNA: TGTGCCAGCAGGGAGTCTGGGGCCACCTCCTACAATGAGCAGTTCTTC. It specifies CASRESGATSYNEQFF.

This clonotype was seen many times. As an off-target read in a library built for alpha chains, this beta chain has a frequency of little significance. This rearrangement joins TRBV27 to TRBJ1-3; D remains unclear. This CDR3 has 18 amino acids. The germline CDR1 and CDR2 sequences are MNHEY and SMNVEV (reference sequence). V gave up 3 bases and J gave up 0 bases, with 18 bases separating them. This chain's CDR3 is CASSLSPGGPRSGNTIYF. The CDR3 DNA reads as TGTGCCAGCAGTTTGTCCCCCGGCGGCCCCCGCTCTGGAAACACCATATATTTT.

This clonotype is medium-sized. The library was built for alpha chains, so this beta chain is an off-target read and its size means little. The chain uses TRBV20-1 and TRBJ1-2; a weak D match, TRBD1 (5 bases). V lost 0 bases, J lost 6 bases, and 17 bases lay in between. The germline gives CDR1 DFQATT, CDR2 SNEGSKA (reference sequence). The CDR3 covers 15 residues. The CDR3 is CSARDGTRIGDGYTF. In DNA, the CDR3 is TGCAGTGCTAGAGATGGGACCCGAATAGGGGATGGCTACACCTTC.

In this sample, this clonotype is medium-sized (0.01 to 0.1%). This beta chain represents an off-target read in a library built for alpha chains; its size is of limited meaning. The V call is TRBV19, the J call TRBJ1-5; 8 bases map to TRBD1. This CDR3 comprises 16 residues. The ends lost 8 bases at V and 7 bases at J; junction bases unmatched: 16. Germline V gene lookup returns CDR1 LNHDA and CDR2 SQIVND (reference sequence). The CDR3 protein is CASATLGAGGQQPQHF. Here the CDR3 DNA reads TGTGCCAGTGCGACTCTGGGGGCAGGGGGCCAACAGCCCCAGCATTTT.

Judged by abundance, this clonotype is medium-sized. This beta chain lies outside the target of a library built for alpha chains; its clone size means little. The J gene is TRBJ1-4, the V gene TRBV12-3 or TRBV12-4, with a tentative D call TRBD1 (5 bases). V lost 4 bases and J lost 5, with 11 bases in between. This CDR3 has 14 residues. CDR3 coding DNA: TGTGCCAGCAGTTCTTACAGGCGAAATGAAAAACTGTTTTTT. Encoded protein: CASSSYRRNEKLFF.